Presented here are 5 T cell receptor beta chains from one specimen sequenced in a study of blood T cell repertoires in COVID-19. Method: immunoSEQ multiplex PCR; TCRdb's copy keeps in-frame clones and lacks some. The sample consists of 150,000 to 200,000 clones, around 87% of them appearing once. The source material was peripheral blood. All receptors come from a middle-aged man with active or convalescent COVID-19.

Notes on this clone: Other DNA variants within this sample encode the same CDR3. The rearrangement joins TRBV9 to TRBJ1-3, with 7 bases aligning to TRBD1. Germline trimming cut 0 bases from V and 2 bases from J; bases unmatched to any gene: 2. The V gene's germline CDR1 is SGDLS and CDR2 YYNGEE. This CDR3 is built from 15 residues. The chain's CDR3 is CASSVEQGPGNTIYF. The CDR3 DNA is TGTGCCAGCAGCGTAGAACAGGGGCCTGGAAACACCATATATTTT.

The J gene is TRBJ1-4, the V gene TRBV4-1; TRBD1 agrees at 10 bases. Germline V gene data show CDR1 as MGHRA and CDR2 as YSYEKL. V dropped 5 bases and J dropped 7; count of bases not matched to a gene: 7. The CDR3 length is 15 residues. The CDR3 loop reads CASSDRGQGREKLFF. The CDR3 region has the DNA TGCGCCAGCAGCGACAGGGGGCAAGGTCGTGAAAAACTGTTTTTT.

The rearrangement links TRBV30 to TRBJ1-3; no clear D gene. CDR1 and CDR2 from the germline V gene are GTSNPN and SVGIG (reference sequence). The V gene lost 7 bases and the J gene lost 9 bases, with 10 bases spanning the gap. This CDR3 has 10 amino acids. As DNA, the CDR3 is TGTGCCTTGGGCCCGGGCACCATATATTTT. Translated: CALGPGTIYF.

Only a few counts were recorded for this clone. The rearrangement uses TRBV3-1 (or the pseudogene TRBV3-2) and TRBJ2-2; 7 bases are a match to TRBD1. Trimming took 8 bases from V and 2 from J; bases not matched to a gene: 20. The germline gives CDR1 LGHDT, CDR2 YNNKEL (reference sequence). The CDR3 covers 19 residues. In nucleotides, the CDR3 is TGTGCCAGCTCCTCCCGTCGAGGGGGCAGAAAATTTAACACCGGGGAGCTGTTTTTT. Translating it yields CASSSRRGGRKFNTGELFF.

The rearrangement links TRBV3-1 (or the pseudogene TRBV3-2) to TRBJ1-1, with 8 bases that match TRBD1. CDR1 and CDR2 (germline): LGHDT, YNNKEL (reference sequence). CDR3 length: 16 residues. Germline trimming cut 1 base from V and 0 bases from J; bases unmatched to any gene: 4. The CDR3 region has the DNA TGTGCCAGCAGCCAAGGAACAGGGGGTATGAACACTGAAGCTTTCTTT. Translating it yields CASSQGTGGMNTEAFF.